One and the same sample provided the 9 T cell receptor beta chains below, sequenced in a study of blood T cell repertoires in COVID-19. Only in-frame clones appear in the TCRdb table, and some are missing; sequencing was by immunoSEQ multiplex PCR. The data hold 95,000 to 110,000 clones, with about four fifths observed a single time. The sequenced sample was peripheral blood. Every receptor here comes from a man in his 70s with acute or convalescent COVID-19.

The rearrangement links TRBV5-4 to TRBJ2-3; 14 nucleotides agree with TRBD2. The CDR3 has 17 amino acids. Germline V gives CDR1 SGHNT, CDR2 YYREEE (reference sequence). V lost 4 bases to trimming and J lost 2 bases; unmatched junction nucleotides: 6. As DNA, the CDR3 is TGTGCCAGCAGCCCGTGGGGACTAGCGGGGGACACAGATACGCAGTATTTT. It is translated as CASSPWGLAGDTDTQYF.

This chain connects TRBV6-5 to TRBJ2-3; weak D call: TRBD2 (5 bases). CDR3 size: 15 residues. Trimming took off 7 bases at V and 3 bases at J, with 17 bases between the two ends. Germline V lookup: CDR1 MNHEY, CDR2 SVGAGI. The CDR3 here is CASILLGSGTDTQYF. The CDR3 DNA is TGTGCCAGCATTCTACTAGGGTCCGGGACAGATACGCAGTATTTT.

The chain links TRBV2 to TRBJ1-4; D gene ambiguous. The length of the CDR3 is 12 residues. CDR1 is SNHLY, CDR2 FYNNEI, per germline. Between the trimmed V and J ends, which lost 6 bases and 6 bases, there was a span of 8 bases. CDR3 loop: CASSASHEKLFF. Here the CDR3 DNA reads TGTGCCAGCAGCGCCAGTCATGAAAAACTGTTTTTT.

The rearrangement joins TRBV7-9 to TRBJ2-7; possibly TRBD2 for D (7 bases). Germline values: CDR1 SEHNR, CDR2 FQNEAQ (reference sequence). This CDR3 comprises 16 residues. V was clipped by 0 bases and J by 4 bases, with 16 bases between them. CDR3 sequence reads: CASSLAEAGALYEQYF. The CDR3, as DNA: TGTGCCAGCAGCTTAGCGGAGGCGGGGGCTCTTTACGAGCAGTACTTC.

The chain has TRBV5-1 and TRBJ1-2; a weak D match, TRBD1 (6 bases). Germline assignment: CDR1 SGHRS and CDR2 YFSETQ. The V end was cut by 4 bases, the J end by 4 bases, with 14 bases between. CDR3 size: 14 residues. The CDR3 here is CASSEGQPPYGYTF. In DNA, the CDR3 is TGCGCCAGCAGCGAAGGACAGCCTCCCTATGGCTACACCTTC.

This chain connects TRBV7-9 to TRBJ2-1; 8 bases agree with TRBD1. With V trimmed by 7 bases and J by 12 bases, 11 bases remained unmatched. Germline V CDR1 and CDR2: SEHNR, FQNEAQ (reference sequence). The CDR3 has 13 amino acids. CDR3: CASTRTGSYGQFF. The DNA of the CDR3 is TGTGCCAGCACGAGGACAGGGAGTTATGGGCAGTTCTTC.

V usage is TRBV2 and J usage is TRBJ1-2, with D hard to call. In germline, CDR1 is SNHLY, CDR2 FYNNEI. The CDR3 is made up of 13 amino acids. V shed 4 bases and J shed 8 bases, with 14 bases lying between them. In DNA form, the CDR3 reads TGTGCCAGCAGTGGTTCAAGCTTAGTAGGCTACACCTTC. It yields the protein CASSGSSLVGYTF.

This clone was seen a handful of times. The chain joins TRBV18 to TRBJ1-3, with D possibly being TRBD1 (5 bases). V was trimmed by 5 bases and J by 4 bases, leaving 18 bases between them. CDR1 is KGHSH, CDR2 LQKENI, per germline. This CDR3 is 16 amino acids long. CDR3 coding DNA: TGTGCCAGCTCAACGGGGGATACTTTCGCGGGAAACACCATATATTTT. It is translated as CASSTGDTFAGNTIYF.

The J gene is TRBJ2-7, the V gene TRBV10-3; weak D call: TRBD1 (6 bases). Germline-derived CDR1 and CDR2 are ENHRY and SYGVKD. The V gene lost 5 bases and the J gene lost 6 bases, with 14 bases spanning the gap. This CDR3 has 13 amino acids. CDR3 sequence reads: CAISPGAFGEQYF. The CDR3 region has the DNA TGTGCCATCAGTCCAGGGGCCTTCGGCGAGCAGTACTTC.